The 21 T cell receptor beta chains in this list originate from one sample, sequenced in a study of shared clonotypes between healthy human individuals. Profiled with immunoSEQ multiplex PCR; TCRdb holds only in-frame clones, not every one. Found here are roughly 1 million clones, approximately 68% of them singletons; the top ten hold approximately 1.5%. The specimen was memory CD4+ T cells sorted from blood. Subset given: CD45RA-negative fraction. The receptor set was obtained from a man younger than 30 in good health.

V gene TRBV5-4 combines with J gene TRBJ2-3, with 9 bases lining up with TRBD2. Germline values: CDR1 SGHNT, CDR2 YYREEE (reference sequence). V dropped 0 bases and J dropped 2; count of bases not matched to a gene: 10. The CDR3 is made up of 18 amino acids. CDR3 nucleotide sequence: TGTGCCAGCAGCTTGGGAGGTGGTACTAGCGGGTACACAGATACGCAGTATTTT. Protein product: CASSLGGGTSGYTDTQYF.

Details on this clone: Distinct nucleotide sequences in the sample also encode this CDR3. This CDR3 is CASSRTSGAYEQYF. CDR3 bases: TGTGCCAGCAGTAGGACTAGCGGCGCCTACGAGCAGTACTTC. The chain employs TRBV6-5 and TRBJ2-7; 10 bases map to TRBD2. The J segment lost 2 bases and the V segment lost 5 bases, leaving 3 bases of the junction unmatched. The CDR3 length is 14 residues. The germline gives CDR1 MNHEY, CDR2 SVGAGI.

J is TRBJ1-1 and V is TRBV28, with 8 bases lining up with TRBD1. J gave up 4 bases and V 6 bases, and 7 bases lay outside the gene matches. Germline V gene data show CDR1 as MDHEN and CDR2 as SYDVKM. The CDR3 covers 14 residues. In nucleotides, the CDR3 is TGTGCCAGCAGCACACAGGGGGGAATCACTGAAGCTTTCTTT. Translated, it gives CASSTQGGITEAFF.

V and J are TRBV9 and TRBJ2-7; 10 positions match TRBD1. V was pared by 3 bases and J by 4 bases, with 7 bases of the junction left unmatched. The CDR3 has 15 amino acids. Looked up from germline, CDR1 is SGDLS and CDR2 is YYNGEE. CDR3 coding DNA: TGTGCCAGCAGCGCGGACAGGGGGATGACTTACGAGCAGTACTTC. Its protein product is CASSADRGMTYEQYF.

This chain joins TRBV11-3 and TRBJ2-2, with 10 bases that match TRBD2. Germline CDR1 reads SGHNT; CDR2 reads YENEEA. Unmatched junction bases numbered 4, after V lost 5 bases and J lost 7 bases. CDR3 length: 14 residues. CDR3 DNA: TGTGCCAGCAGCCAGACTAGCGGGTACGGGGAGCTGTTTTTT. As protein: CASSQTSGYGELFF. The full variable domain, completed using reference TRBV11-3 and TRBJ2-2, is EAGVVQSPRYKIIEKKQPVAFWCNPISGHNTLYWYLQNLGQGPELLIRYENEEAVDDSQLPKDRFSAERLKGVDSTLKIQPAELGDSAVYLCASSQTSGYGELFFGEGSRLTVL.

The chain combines TRBV21-1 with TRBJ1-5. TRBV21-1 is assigned pseudogene status. The CDR3 is 15 residues long. The CDR3: CASSKEHRSNQPQHF. The DNA of the CDR3 is TGTGCCAGCAGCAAGGAGCATAGGAGCAATCAGCCCCAGCATTTT.

Only one count was recorded for this clone. The rearrangement links TRBV10-2 to TRBJ2-7, with TRBD2 matching over 14 bases. Germline V lookup: CDR1 WSHSY, CDR2 SAAADI. The ends lost 2 bases at V and 2 bases at J; junction bases unmatched: 2. The CDR3 is made up of 16 amino acids. The CDR3 loop reads CASSEGLAGGTYEQYF. The CDR3 DNA sequence: TGCGCCAGCAGTGAGGGACTAGCGGGGGGAACCTACGAGCAGTACTTC.

V usage is TRBV30 and J usage is TRBJ2-7; 8 bases map to TRBD1. Germline V gives CDR1 GTSNPN, CDR2 SVGIG (reference sequence). The CDR3 is 12 residues long. The V gene end was trimmed by 3 bases and the J gene end by 6 bases; junction bases not matched to a gene: 4. CDR3 nucleotides: TGTGCCTGGAGGGGACAGGCGGGCGAGCAGTACTTC. Protein: CAWRGQAGEQYF.

The chain carries TRBV7-8 and TRBJ2-1; 8 bases map to TRBD2. J was trimmed by 2 bases and V by 5 bases; bases with no gene match: 5. CDR1 and CDR2 from the germline V gene are SGHVS and FQNEAQ. The CDR3 contains 15 residues. The CDR3 DNA sequence: TGTGCCAGCAGCCAAGCGGGAGCCCCCTACAATGAGCAGTTCTTC. It is translated as CASSQAGAPYNEQFF.

With respect to this clone: Within the sample, other DNA sequences also encode this same CDR3. V gene TRBV4-1 combines with J gene TRBJ2-7; D is possibly TRBD2 (6 bases). This CDR3 spans 15 amino acids. V was trimmed by 2 bases and J by 2 bases, leaving 13 bases between them. CDR1 is MGHRA and CDR2 is YSYEKL in the germline V gene. CDR3 amino acids: CASSQTAGGAYEQYF. CDR3 nucleotide sequence: TGCGCCAGCAGCCAAACCGCAGGAGGGGCCTACGAGCAGTACTTC.

The genes are TRBV5-1 and TRBJ2-5; no clear D gene. The V and J ends lost 4 bases and 4 bases respectively, with 14 bases between them. The CDR3 is 14 residues long. In germline, CDR1 is SGHRS, CDR2 YFSETQ. The CDR3 DNA reads TGCGCCAGCAGCCCCCCCCAGGAGCGAGAGACCCAGTACTTC. It yields the protein CASSPPQERETQYF. The complete variable domain, with remaining parts taken from reference TRBV5-1 and TRBJ2-5, reads KAGVTQTPRYLIKTRGQQVTLSCSPISGHRSVSWYQQTPGQGLQFLFEYFSETQRNKGNFPGRFSGRQFSNSRSEMNVSTLELGDSALYLCASSPPQERETQYFGPGTRLLVL.

J is TRBJ1-5 and V is TRBV6-5; tentatively, D is TRBD1 (5 bases). Deletions cut 6 bases from V and 4 bases from J, with 10 bases between. The CDR3 covers 13 residues. Germline V lookup: CDR1 MNHEY, CDR2 SVGAGI. Written as DNA, the CDR3 is TGTGCCAGCAGGGGGACTAAGAATCAGCCCCAGCATTTT. Its translation is CASRGTKNQPQHF.

J is TRBJ2-1 and V is TRBV6-5; D possibly uses TRBD1 or TRBD2 (6 bases each). The V and J ends lost 7 bases and 10 bases respectively, with 11 bases between them. The CDR3 is 11 amino acids. CDR1 and CDR2 from the germline V gene are MNHEY and SVGAGI. The CDR3 nucleotides are TGTGCCAGCACGCGGGACACCGAGCAGTTCTTC. Translated: CASTRDTEQFF.

The V and J genes are TRBV12-5 and TRBJ1-1, with D uncertain. With 6 bases removed from V and 1 base from J, the gap between germline ends came to 9 bases. CDR1 and CDR2 (germline): LGHNT, FRNRAP. The CDR3 has 13 amino acids. DNA of the CDR3: TGTGCTAGTGGCACAGCCGAGAACACTGAAGCTTTCTTT. Its protein is CASGTAENTEAFF.

The V and J genes are TRBV10-3 and TRBJ1-1, with D hard to call. The CDR3 covers 13 residues. The germline V and J ends were trimmed by 11 bases and 2 bases, with 15 bases remaining between them. Germline-derived CDR1 and CDR2 are ENHRY and SYGVKD. As DNA, the CDR3 is TGTGCCTCGAGGAACCGGGCAAACACTGAAGCTTTCTTT. Its translation: CASRNRANTEAFF.

The chain links TRBV6-1 to TRBJ2-6; no reliable D call. The CDR3 runs 14 residues. V was shortened by 6 bases and J by 6 bases, with 12 bases between the two germline ends. Per the germline V gene, CDR1 is MNHNS and CDR2 is SASEGT. The CDR3 coding sequence is TGTGCCAGCAGCCCTTTTAATGAGGCCAACGTCCTGACTTTC. Protein sequence: CASSPFNEANVLTF.

The chain has TRBV19 and TRBJ1-3; D remains ambiguous. This CDR3 comprises 15 residues. Germline lookup yields CDR1 LNHDA and CDR2 SQIVND (reference sequence). V was shortened by 4 bases and J by 4 bases, with 14 bases between the two germline ends. CDR3 DNA: TGTGCCAGTAGTAAAAGCCATTCCACCGGAAACACCATATATTTT. Encoded protein: CASSKSHSTGNTIYF. Full variable domain (rest looked up from reference TRBV19 and TRBJ1-3): DGGITQSPKYLFRKEGQNVTLSCEQNLNHDAMYWYRQDPGQGLRLIYYSQIVNDFQKGDIAEGYSVSREKKESFPLTVTSAQKNPTAFYLCASSKSHSTGNTIYFGEGSWLTVV.

This clone was seen a few times. The chain links TRBV10-3 to TRBJ1-5, with 9 bases matching TRBD1. This CDR3 has 15 residues. The V segment lost 6 bases and the J segment 6 bases; nucleotides outside the gene matches: 9. Germline CDR1 ENHRY, CDR2 SYGVKD. CDR3 protein: CAISPGQGVSQPQHF. CDR3 coding DNA: TGTGCCATCAGCCCGGGACAGGGAGTGAGTCAGCCCCAGCATTTT.

This rearrangement joins TRBV11-3 to TRBJ2-1; 11 nucleotides agree with TRBD2. The CDR3 extends over 16 amino acids. The V and J ends lost 5 bases and 0 bases, in that order; junction bases with no gene match: 3. Germline CDR1 is SGHNT and CDR2 is YENEEA. The CDR3 DNA reads as TGTGCCAGCAGCACTGGGACTAGCGGCTCCTACAATGAGCAGTTCTTC. It translates to CASSTGTSGSYNEQFF.

The CDR3 DNA reads as TGTGCCAGCAGCTTAGACGCGGGAAGTGGAGGCTACACCTTC. The encoded protein is CASSLDAGSGGYTF. This rearrangement joins TRBV7-9 to TRBJ1-2; unclear D gene. V gave up 1 base and J gave up 8 bases, with 14 bases separating them. Germline CDR1 SEHNR, CDR2 FQNEAQ (reference sequence). The CDR3 consists of 14 residues. Together with reference TRBV7-9 and TRBJ1-2, the CDR3 gives the full variable domain: DTGVSQNPRHKITKRGQNVTFRCDPISEHNRLYWYRQTLGQGPEFLTYFQNEAQLEKSRLLSDRFSAERPKGSFSTLEIQRTEQGDSAMYLCASSLDAGSGGYTFGSGTRLTVV.

The chain is built from TRBV2 and TRBJ1-4; unclear D gene. The CDR3 consists of 14 residues. The V end lost 7 bases, the J end lost 3 bases, and 12 bases lay between the germline ends. CDR1 is SNHLY and CDR2 is FYNNEI in the germline V gene. CDR3 loop: CASTGLKANEKLFF. Here the CDR3 DNA reads TGTGCCAGCACCGGACTCAAGGCTAATGAAAAACTGTTTTTT.